This is a list of T cell receptor beta chains from one sample in a study of shared clonotypes between healthy human individuals. Here immunoSEQ multiplex PCR was the method, and the copy in TCRdb shows in-frame clones only, minus some. The repertoire has 2 million to 2.5 million clones, 93% of them found once; the top ten carry about 0.34%. Material: naive CD4+ T cells from PBMCs. The receptor set was obtained from a man aged 18-30 years in good health. Some clones in this sample may be carry-over from other donors' samples. Each CDR3 is given with its conserved first and last residue.

TRBV14	TRBJ2-2	CASTTSVASNTGELFF
TRBV27	TRBJ1-4	CASSRQGGGGKLFF
TRBV19	TRBJ1-5	CASSIGYGPNQPQHF
TRBV4-1	TRBJ2-7	CASSQADTWSGEQYF
TRBV29-1	TRBJ2-3	CSVVGGFPSTDTQYF
TRBV7-8	TRBJ1-2	CASSLARYSYGYTF
TRBV6-5	TRBJ2-7	CASRKNYEQYF
TRBV2	TRBJ2-1	CASTGSRTSGGGGYNEQFF
TRBV5-4	TRBJ1-1	CASSYGQGTEAFF
TRBV5-4	TRBJ2-1	CASSLAGLAYNEQFF
TRBV5-8	TRBJ2-1	CASGSGRASYNEQFF
TRBV19	TRBJ1-2	CASRLQGGFYGYTF
TRBV7-2	TRBJ2-1	CASSPKRESSYNEQFF
TRBV7-3	TRBJ2-1	CASSLGSEQFF